The 9 T cell receptor beta chains presented below share a single source sample, sequenced in a study of a mutant IDH1 vaccine in newly diagnosed glioma. Their cognate antigens are unknown. This sample's time point: week 35, safety follow-up. Vaccination comprised doses that each held 300 ug of mutant IDH1 20-mer peptide, plus topical imiquimod. Libraries were prepared by immunoSEQ multiplex PCR; TCRdb keeps only in-frame clonotypes and omits some of them. The repertoire holds tens of thousands of clones, with roughly nine tenths as singletons. This specimen was PBMCs, taken from a glioma patient whose treatment included an IDH1 peptide vaccine. The source is a man between 40 and 49 years old with glioma.

This clone was counted a single time. This chain links TRBV7-8 with TRBJ1-4; maybe TRBD1 (6 bases). The germline V gene encodes CDR1 SGHVS and CDR2 FQNEAQ. The germline V and J ends were trimmed by 1 base and 5 bases, with 11 bases remaining between them. This CDR3 has 15 amino acids. The CDR3 DNA reads TGTGCCAGCAGCTTAGTAGACAGGTTGAATGAAAAACTGTTTTTT. This encodes CASSLVDRLNEKLFF.

This chain uses TRBV6-5 with TRBJ2-1; weak D call: TRBD2 (5 bases). V lost 0 bases to trimming and J lost 5 bases, with 14 bases between them. The CDR3 extends over 16 amino acids. CDR1 MNHEY and CDR2 SVGAGI come from the germline V gene. DNA of the CDR3: TGTGCCAGCAGTTACTCGGCCCACGGAGGTGACAATGAGCAGTTCTTC. As protein: CASSYSAHGGDNEQFF.

The chain employs TRBV4-1 and TRBJ2-3; no clear D gene. V was shortened by 5 bases and J by 2 bases, with 11 bases between the two germline ends. The CDR3 loop spans 14 amino acids. Germline CDR1 is MGHRA and CDR2 is YSYEKL. CDR3: CASSSRPPTDTQYF. The DNA for the CDR3 is TGCGCCAGCAGCTCTAGGCCCCCCACAGATACGCAGTATTTT.

The chain joins TRBV28 to TRBJ2-7; no clear D. V lost 6 bases and J lost 2, with 11 bases in between. Germline loops: CDR1 MDHEN, CDR2 SYDVKM. The CDR3 is 13 amino acids. The CDR3 DNA is TGTGCCAGCAGCGCCGTTAGCCCCTACGAGCAGTACTTC. Its translation: CASSAVSPYEQYF.

The rearrangement links TRBV19 to TRBJ2-2; D ambiguous. CDR3 length: 11 amino acids. Germline assignment: CDR1 LNHDA and CDR2 SQIVND (reference sequence). The V gene lost 10 bases and the J gene lost 7 bases, with 10 bases spanning the gap. The CDR3 spells CATGELGELFF. CDR3 sequence (DNA): TGTGCCACCGGTGAACTCGGGGAGCTGTTTTTT.

The chain recombines TRBV7-9 with TRBJ2-5; a possible D gene is TRBD2 (5 bases). CDR3 size: 16 residues. The germline V gene encodes CDR1 SEHNR and CDR2 FQNEAQ (reference sequence). V dropped 5 bases and J dropped 3 bases, with 19 bases sitting between them. This CDR3 is CASSLTYGSGKETQYF. DNA for the CDR3: TGTGCCAGCAGCCTTACTTATGGGAGTGGGAAAGAGACCCAGTACTTC.

J is TRBJ1-2 and V is TRBV4-2; D perhaps matches TRBD1 (5 bases). Trimming removed 4 bases from V and 6 bases from J, with 18 bases in between. Germline V gene sequence: CDR1 LGHNA, CDR2 YNFKEQ. The CDR3 runs to 15 residues. CDR3 coding DNA: TGTGCCAGCAGCCCTAGTGGGGGTGGCGACAATGGCTACACCTTC. This codes for CASSPSGGGDNGYTF.

The V gene is TRBV9, the J gene TRBJ2-7; 10 nucleotides align to TRBD1. V dropped 0 bases and J dropped 2; count of bases not matched to a gene: 5. CDR3 length: 16 residues. In germline, CDR1 is SGDLS, CDR2 YYNGEE. In DNA form, the CDR3 reads TGTGCCAGCAGCGTAGAGCCAGGACAGGGGGCCTACGAGCAGTACTTC. As protein: CASSVEPGQGAYEQYF.

This clone showed up just once. This rearrangement joins TRBV11-1 to TRBJ2-1, with TRBD2 as a possible D gene (6 bases). The CDR3 loop spans 15 amino acids. With 3 bases removed from V and 7 bases from J, the gap between germline ends came to 16 bases. Germline lookup yields CDR1 SGHAT and CDR2 FQDESV (reference sequence). The CDR3 DNA is TGTGCCAGCAGCTTTGTGACTAGTGGGAGAAATGAGCAGTTCTTC. Its protein is CASSFVTSGRNEQFF.